This section outlines one TCR beta chain sequence together with its context. Its antigen is not yet known. No much larger clone is present one base from it, and per-base qualities are unavailable. Cut back by 6 bases and 7 bases, the V and J ends lie 13 bases apart. For CDR1 and CDR2, the germline V gene lists SQVTM and ANQGSEA. From the cysteine up to the phenylalanine, the CDR3 has a length of 11 residues. Only CDR3 DNA is held: 33 bases, read in frame from base 1. The cohort was made up of 650 to 700 healthy bone marrow donors. Cohort members were all nominally healthy when sampled, although unrecorded immune exposures were likely present. The donor tested CMV seropositive, placing the donor among the 250 to 300 seropositive members of the cohort. Every donor gave a peripheral blood sample, and the peripheral blood mononuclear cells from that sample were used for TCR beta sequencing. The Qiagen DNeasy Blood Extraction Kit was used to extract genomic DNA from the blood cell samples.

This sample is drawn from a study of cytomegalovirus exposure and HLA in healthy donors (dated by TCRdb to 2017 to 2019). Looking at the study overall: According to an earlier analysis of a few hundred of the donors, 200 million or so T cells yielded 120 million or so unique TCR beta sequences and around 300 Gb of sequence data. Roughly 320 gigabases of sequencing data and 70 million to 100 million unique TCR sequences made up an early release that covered 640 HLA-typed donors. Of the roughly 400 genotyped donors, less than 85% were placed in the genetic ancestry cluster associated with self-reported Caucasian donors. The study was designed to test whether signatures of past pathogen exposure could be identified by cataloging public T cell receptors. The study used immunosequencing to profile the T cell repertoires of several hundred subjects and linked those repertoires to cytomegalovirus serostatus. Besides the first cohort of 500 to 700 subjects, a separate validation cohort made up of some 110 different subjects was used. High-throughput TCR immunosequencing, statistical association of individual TCRs with disease status, and machine learning were combined to predict cytomegalovirus infection status. A later analysis re-examined previously published TCR beta repertoires from roughly 720 donors and added high-resolution HLA genotyping to investigate patterns of TCR occurrence. In the later analysis, no new phenotypic data were used to find candidate immune exposures; instead, reliance was placed on TCR beta sequences and their occurrence across donors. In an earlier analysis of 550 to 700 of the donors, high-throughput TCR beta sequencing was used to judge whether each TCR beta V gene segment behaved as functional or pseudogenic. Alongside the repertoire data, information on donor age, sex, ethnicity and CMV serostatus was compiled. A later genetic analysis took genome-wide SNP genotypes for about three fifths of the roughly 670 donors and used that subset as a discovery cohort. All discovery cohort repertoires had been generated on a single sequencing platform. HLA typing included class I and class II loci at four-digit resolution. Typing coverage differed by locus: A, B, C, DRB1 and DQB1 were typed in about 620-630 donors, DQA1 in 500 to 550, DPA1 in approximately 610, and DPB1 in roughly 470. Roughly five DR-DQ haplotypes were handled as single units for association and clustering, since linkage in the cohort was strong. Across approximately 420 genotyped donors of the cohort, an average of about 200,000 unique TCR beta nucleotide sequences per donor were sequenced, and roughly a sixth of those sequences were non-productive. Points the paper makes about the study in general: The authors suggested that the approach could potentially be extended to other disease states and immunological phenotypes. The earlier analysis of almost 600 of the donors excluded some 16 rarely observed V segments, including chromosome 9 orphons, because counts were too low. When HLA alleles, especially DR and DQ, strongly co-occurred, attributing TCR associations to individual alleles was difficult. Only TCR beta chains were sequenced in this cohort, and the absence of alpha or paired-chain data limited detectable features. Immune exposure information for the cohort was limited to CMV serostatus. Because some donors lacked HLA typing at each locus, the association tests relied only on the typed subset. A total of 150 to 200 TCR beta chains were listed by the study as associated with cytomegalovirus. A further reported finding was that TCR beta sequences accurately predicted the HLA-A and HLA-B alleles for most subjects in the first cohort. The classifier was reported to diagnose cytomegalovirus status with high specificity and sensitivity in both the original cohort and the validation cohort. In an earlier analysis of around 500 of the donors, most TCR beta V segments appeared in productive rearrangements about 87% or about 30% of the time, broadly matching IMGT annotations. The presence/absence analyses assumed that sequencing depth was roughly uniform across donors, and that assumption may not be true. A later analysis found that HLA-associated TCR beta chains were more clonally expanded and had lower generation probabilities than equally common non-associated chains. An association between a missense DCLRE1C variant and V-gene and J-gene trimming of TCR beta chains was found in a later genetic analysis and replicated in an independent cohort. In a later analysis, several top co-occurrence clusters were reported to appear linked to parvovirus B19, influenza, CMV and Epstein-Barr virus. In vitro tests confirmed that a few of the cytomegalovirus-associated TCR beta chains recognize cytomegalovirus antigens. Some IMGT-functional V segments, including TRBV6-2 and TRBV6-3, could not be distinguished by the 87-base-pair reads and were therefore excluded. In a later genetic analysis, fewer N-insertions in productive TCRs were reported among donors in an Asian-associated ancestry cluster than the roughly 710-donor mean. Most TCR sequences were seen in very few donors, while some public TCRs were found in many individuals. In a later analysis, some 17,000 TCR beta sequences were associated with specific HLA alleles at a false discovery rate of 0.05. A later analysis found that TCR association rates varied across HLA loci, with DRB1 alleles showing the most associated TCRs and HLA-C alleles the fewest. The sequencing pipeline was judged likely to have produced a cluster of highly shared sequence variants as a technical artifact. A later analysis found that most CMV-associated TCR beta chains appeared HLA-restricted, with HLA associations seemingly driven largely by CMV exposure. Linkage disequilibrium might explain the correlated functional status among segregating V segments, but an unknown experimental factor could not be excluded.

The method behind the library was the immunoSEQ multiplex PCR assay. The multiplex PCR relied on a mix of 60 forward primers for TCR Vbeta segments and 13 reverse primers for TCR Jbeta segments. The CDR3 region of rearranged TCR beta genes was amplified from genomic DNA by a multiplex PCR assay. Amplified TCR beta libraries were sequenced as 87-base-pair reads on the Illumina HiSeq System. The original pipeline was this. In a later analysis, tens of millions of unique TCR beta chains were counted across the roughly 610 repertoires, and around 10 million of these chains were shared by at least two donors. A nearest-neighbor algorithm error-corrected the raw reads and collapsed the reads into unique sequences, merging closely related sequences to remove PCR and sequencing errors. To assign V, D and J gene segments, CDR3 sequences were aligned to IMGT reference sequences. Each retained sequence needed at least a six-nucleotide match to both a V gene segment and a J gene segment. A rearrangement counted as productive if the CDR3 had no stop codons and remained in frame with V and J, and every other rearrangement counted as non-productive. CDR3 was defined by IMGT convention, running from the second conserved V-encoded cysteine to the conserved J-encoded phenylalanine. In an earlier analysis of 587 of the donors, sequences lacking an unambiguous match to a single V gene segment were excluded. An earlier analysis of a few hundred of the donors classified V segments as functional when productive rearrangements were above 56.7% and as segregating when the standard deviation between donors was above 5%. A statistical classification framework was developed to diagnose cytomegalovirus status using the catalog of TCR beta chain sequences. A later analysis assigned V and J genes by comparing TCR nucleotide sequences with IMGT/GENE-DB human TR gene sequences. A later analysis assigned CDR3 sequences and most-parsimonious VDJ recombination scenarios with the TCRdist pipeline. In a later analysis, each TCR beta chain was defined by its CDR3 amino acid sequence together with its V-gene family, and reads without a unique V-gene family were excluded. A later analysis removed 550 to 700 highly shared, low-generation-probability nucleotide sequences to deal with suspected cross-contamination and a sequencing artifact. A later analysis calculated a clonal expansion index for each public chain from normalized within-repertoire ranks of inferred template counts. In a later analysis, generation probabilities were computed using a VDJ recombination model fitted to out-of-frame rearrangements, and the results were checked against IGoR. In a later analysis, hypergeometric tests were used to score TCR-TCR, TCR-HLA and TCR-CMV co-occurrence, with a repertoire-size bias correction applied to TCR pairs. False discovery rates were estimated in a later analysis by permuting HLA or CMV assignments 20 times. In a later analysis, co-occurring TCRs were grouped using DBSCAN, with TCRdist sequence similarity added in when clustering inside HLA-allele-positive subsets. Repertoires with fewer than 30,000 or more than 120,000 public chains were left out of co-occurrence clustering, as were about 5 repertoires with anomalous nucleotide sharing. Held by TCRdb, this immuneACCESS table contains in-frame sequences only and omits some clones. Under half of the omission traces to an unresolved V gene where checked; the cause of the rest is unknown. V and J calls and clone size come straight from that table; D and trimming were deduced from the DNA. The sample table contains more than 150,000 clones; only one count was recorded for 80% of them. The top ten constitute about 1.3% of the sample.

This receptor was taken from a girl aged 10 to 17 in good health and CMV-seropositive. The specimen sequenced was PBMCs. The rearranged segments are TRBV29-1 and TRBJ2-7; TRBD1 is perhaps the D gene, given 5 matching bases. CDR3 region: CSVSAGMEQYF. In nucleotide form, the sequence is TGCAGCGTCTCGGCAGGGATGGAGCAGTACTTC.